This T cell receptor beta chain was captured in a study of T cells in Graves' hyperthyroidism and ophthalmopathy. Patients showing uncontrolled infection, other autoimmune disease, pregnancy or lactation were ineligible. Source material for PBMCs was 10 ml fresh peripheral blood. Amplification yielded TCR beta CDR3 regions, with RNA transcripts as the source. An initial round of RT-PCR targeting the TCR CDR3 relied on the HTBI primer set. TCRdb called the multiplex PCR reads again in MiXCR, with one record for every CDR3 protein. The table shows a few hundred thousand distinct CDR3 sequences, with 15% to 19% occurring only once. The CDR3 length is 17 residues. The germline gives CDR1 MDHEN, CDR2 SYDVKM. As to this clonotype: Its cognate antigen is unknown. A much larger clone sits a single nucleotide away, making a read error possible.

Study-wide findings and caveats: Classification by a 13 V-J model distinguished ophthalmopathy from stable hyperthyroidism. Before onset, ophthalmopathy was predicted by the model a median about six months earlier.

The chain joins TRBV28 to TRBJ1-5, with 9 bases that match TRBD1. This receptor was obtained from a woman aged 18 to 35 with Graves' hyperthyroidism. Specimen: blood. CDR3 residues: CASREGGQGHLRTPRHF. DNA of the CDR3: TGTGCCAGCAGAGAAGGGGGACAGGGTCACCTAAGGACGCCCCGGCATTTT. The entire variable domain, with the rest obtained from reference TRBV28 and TRBJ1-5, is as follows: DVKVTQSSRYLVKRTGEKVFLECVQDMDHENMFWYRQDPGLGLRLIYFSYDVKMKEKGDIPEGYSVSREKKERFSLILESASTNQTSMYLCASREGGQGHLRTPRHFGDGTRLSIL.